This T cell receptor beta chain was retrieved from a study of tumor T cells in aggressive B-cell lymphoma. Trimming took 3 bases from V and 6 from J; bases not matched to a gene: 6. This CDR3 has 14 residues. CDR1 is SGHNT and CDR2 is YYREEE in the germline V gene (reference sequence). Data came from immunoSEQ multiplex PCR; TCRdb stores just in-frame clones and leaves some out. This table has roughly 1,700 clones, roughly four fifths appearing once. The TCR was taken from an adult with diffuse large B cell lymphoma. This chain connects TRBV5-4 to TRBJ1-2; 9 bases agree with TRBD1. Specimen: tumor tissue. CDR3 coding DNA: TGTGCCAGCAGCTCGACAGGGGGTTTTAATGGCTACACCTTC. Protein sequence: CASSSTGGFNGYTF.